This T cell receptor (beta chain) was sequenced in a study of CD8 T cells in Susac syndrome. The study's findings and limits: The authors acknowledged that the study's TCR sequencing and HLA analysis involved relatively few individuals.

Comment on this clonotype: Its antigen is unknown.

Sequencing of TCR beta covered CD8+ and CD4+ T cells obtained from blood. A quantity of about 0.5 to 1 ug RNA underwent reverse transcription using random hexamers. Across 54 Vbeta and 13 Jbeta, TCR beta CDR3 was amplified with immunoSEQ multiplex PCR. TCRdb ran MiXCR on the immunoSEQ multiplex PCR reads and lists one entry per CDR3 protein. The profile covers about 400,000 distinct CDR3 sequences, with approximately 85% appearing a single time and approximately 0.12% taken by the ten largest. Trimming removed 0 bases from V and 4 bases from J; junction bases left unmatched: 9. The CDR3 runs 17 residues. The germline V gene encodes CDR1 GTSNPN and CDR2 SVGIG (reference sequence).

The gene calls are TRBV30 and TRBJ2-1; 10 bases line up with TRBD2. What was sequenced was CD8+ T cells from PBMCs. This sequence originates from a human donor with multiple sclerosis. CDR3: CAWSVEAGGPPYNEQFF. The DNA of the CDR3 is TGTGCCTGGAGTGTGGAAGCGGGAGGGCCGCCTTACAATGAGCAGTTCTTC.